Sequencing of this TCR beta chain was carried out in a study of T-cell reconstitution after alpha-beta-depleted transplantation in children. Study results and limitations: One year after transplant, T-cell counts and diversity came mostly from newly produced T cells.

In its sample, this clonotype was seen many times. What it binds is not known. For TCRbeta, the library was prepared with unique molecular identifiers. TCRdb ran MiXCR on the PCR reads and lists one entry per CDR3 protein. The sample lists 65,000 to 75,000 distinct CDR3 sequences, approximately 5% occurring once. Germline V gene sequence: CDR1 MNHEY, CDR2 SMNVEV (reference sequence). The CDR3 is 15 amino acids. Trimming removed 0 bases from V and 8 bases from J, with 14 bases in between. The chain couples TRBV27 to TRBJ2-1; TRBD1 or TRBD2 may be the D gene (5 bases each). This clonotype was obtained from a boy less than two years old who had a stem cell transplant for acute myeloid leukemia, so the T cells may come from the graft donor. The specimen was PBMCs, mostly from graft donor cells, collected 180 days after TCRalphabeta/CD19-depleted stem cell transplant. In DNA, the CDR3 is TGTGCCAGCAGTTTATCCTACCTAGGGGACCATGAGCAGTTCTTC. This codes for CASSLSYLGDHEQFF.